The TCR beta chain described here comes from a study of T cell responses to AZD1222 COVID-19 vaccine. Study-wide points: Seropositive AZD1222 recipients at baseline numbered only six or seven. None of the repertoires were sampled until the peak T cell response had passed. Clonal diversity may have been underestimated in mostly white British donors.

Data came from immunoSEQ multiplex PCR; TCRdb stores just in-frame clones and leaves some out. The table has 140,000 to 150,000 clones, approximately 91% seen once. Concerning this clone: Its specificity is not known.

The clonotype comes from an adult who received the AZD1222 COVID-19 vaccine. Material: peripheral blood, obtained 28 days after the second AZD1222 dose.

The CDR3 protein is CAISETANTEAFF. The CDR3 nucleotides are TGTGCCATCAGTGAAACAGCGAACACTGAAGCTTTCTTT. This sequence joins TRBV10-3 and TRBJ1-1; D is unresolved. Trimming cost V 3 bases and J 1 base, with 6 bases left between them. Germline values: CDR1 ENHRY, CDR2 SYGVKD. CDR3 length equals 13 residues.